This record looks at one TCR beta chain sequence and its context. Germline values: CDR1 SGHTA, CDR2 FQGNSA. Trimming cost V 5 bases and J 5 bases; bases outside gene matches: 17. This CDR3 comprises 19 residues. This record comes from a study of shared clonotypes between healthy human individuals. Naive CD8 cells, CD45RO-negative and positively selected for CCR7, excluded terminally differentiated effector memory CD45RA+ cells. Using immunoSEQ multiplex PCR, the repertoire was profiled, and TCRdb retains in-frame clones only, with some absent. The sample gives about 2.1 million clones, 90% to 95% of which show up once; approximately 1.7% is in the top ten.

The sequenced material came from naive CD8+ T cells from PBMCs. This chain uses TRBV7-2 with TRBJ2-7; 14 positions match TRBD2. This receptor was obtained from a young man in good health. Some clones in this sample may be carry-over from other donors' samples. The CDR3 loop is CASSIYRGTSGRVENEQYF. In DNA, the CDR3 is TGTGCCAGCAGCATTTACCGAGGGACTAGCGGGAGAGTGGAAAACGAGCAGTACTTC.